The 31 T cell receptor beta chains listed next were all sequenced from one sample in a study of CD8 T cells in Susac syndrome. Random-hexamer reverse transcription was applied to roughly 0.5 to 1 ug RNA. TCRdb used MiXCR to reprocess the immunoSEQ multiplex PCR reads, holding one entry per CDR3 protein. The sample has roughly 120,000 distinct CDR3 sequences, 90% to 95% seen once. Material: CD4+ T cells from PBMCs. The receptor set was obtained from a human donor in good health.

The CDR3 is CASSSRQGFGYTF. The CDR3 DNA reads as TGTGCCAGCAGCTCCCGACAGGGGTTTGGCTACACCTTC. This chain joins TRBV7-2 and TRBJ1-2; 8 nucleotides agree with TRBD1. V gave up 4 bases and J gave up 7 bases; unmatched junction bases: 5. The CDR3 is made up of 13 amino acids. Germline V gene sequence: CDR1 SGHTA, CDR2 FQGNSA.

The CDR3 nucleotides are TGTGCCAGCTCCTCGGCAACAACTAATGAAAAACTGTTTTTT. Translation: CASSSATTNEKLFF. This sequence joins TRBV14 and TRBJ1-4, with D unclear. Per germline, CDR1 SGHDN and CDR2 FVKESK. The CDR3 contains 14 residues. V shed 8 bases and J shed 0 bases, with 10 bases lying between them.

The chain recombines TRBV4-1 with TRBJ2-7; TRBD1 is a possible D gene (6 bases). The germline gives CDR1 MGHRA, CDR2 YSYEKL. The CDR3 loop spans 15 amino acids. Trimming left V 1 base short and J 3 bases short, with 13 bases between. The CDR3, as DNA: TGCGCCAGCAGCCAAGCCCAGGGGCCCGGCTACGAGCAGTACTTC. Translating gives CASSQAQGPGYEQYF.

The J gene is TRBJ2-7, the V gene TRBV3-1, with unresolved D. Germline V gene lookup returns CDR1 LGHDT and CDR2 YNNKEL (reference sequence). V lost 4 bases to trimming and J lost 6 bases, with 10 bases between them. The CDR3 spans 12 residues. CDR3 residues: CASSLDTREQYF. DNA of the CDR3: TGTGCCAGCAGCCTCGACACCCGCGAGCAGTACTTC.

The rearrangement uses TRBV7-6 and TRBJ1-1; D remains ambiguous. The CDR3 spans 13 residues. CDR1 is SGHVS and CDR2 is FNYEAQ in the germline V gene. V gave up 5 bases and J gave up 5 bases, with 12 bases separating them. CDR3 sequence: CASSPRMGTEAFF. For the CDR3, the DNA is TGTGCCAGCAGCCCGCGAATGGGGACTGAAGCTTTCTTT.

The chain recombines TRBV6-5 with TRBJ2-7; D remains ambiguous. The CDR3 is 15 residues long. The germline gives CDR1 MNHEY, CDR2 SVGAGI. The V gene lost 0 bases and the J gene lost 0 bases, with 9 bases spanning the gap. The CDR3 DNA reads TGTGCCAGCAGTTACTCGACTGGGGTCTCCTACGAGCAGTACTTC. Translated: CASSYSTGVSYEQYF.

V gene TRBV3-1 combines with J gene TRBJ2-1; 14 bases align to TRBD2. CDR1 LGHDT and CDR2 YNNKEL come from the germline V gene (reference sequence). This CDR3 comprises 18 residues. V lost 3 bases and J lost 1; bases outside the gene matches: 5. The CDR3 DNA follows: TGTGCCAGCAGCCAGGGGACTAGCGGGAGAAGGTCCTACAATGAGCAGTTCTTC. Translation: CASSQGTSGRRSYNEQFF.

The genes are TRBV12-3 or TRBV12-4 and TRBJ2-3; D may be TRBD1 or TRBD2 (6 bases each). V was trimmed by 6 bases and J by 1 base, leaving 11 bases between them. The CDR3 loop spans 14 amino acids. CDR3 region: CASSEGGRTDTQYF. The CDR3 DNA follows: TGTGCCAGCAGCGAGGGGGGACGCACAGATACGCAGTATTTT.

This chain links TRBV18 with TRBJ2-7; D perhaps matches TRBD2 (5 bases). Germline V gene data show CDR1 as KGHSH and CDR2 as LQKENI. The CDR3 sequence is 16 residues long. Trimming stripped 2 bases from V and 5 bases from J, with 19 bases between. The CDR3 is CASSPYRLGSGDEQYF. The CDR3 nucleotides are TGTGCCAGCTCACCATATCGGCTAGGGTCCGGGGACGAGCAGTACTTC.

The CDR3 spells CASSLAGGTDTEAFF. The CDR3 bases are TGTGCCAGCAGCTTAGCAGGGGGAACGGACACTGAAGCTTTCTTT. The chain is built from TRBV7-9 and TRBJ1-1; maybe TRBD1 (6 bases). The CDR3 consists of 15 residues. Germline CDR1 SEHNR, CDR2 FQNEAQ (reference sequence). V lost 0 bases and J 3 bases, leaving 11 bases between the germline ends.

The rearrangement links TRBV19 to TRBJ2-3; TRBD1 or TRBD2 may be the D gene (6 bases each). The CDR3 is 14 residues long. V was clipped by 5 bases and J by 4 bases, with 13 bases between them. Germline values: CDR1 LNHDA, CDR2 SQIVND (reference sequence). CDR3 nucleotide sequence: TGTGCCAGTAGTGTCGGGGGCAGCGCAGATACGCAGTATTTT. Its translation: CASSVGGSADTQYF.

The CDR3 sequence: CASSLLGQGRQETQYF. In DNA, the CDR3 is TGTGCCAGCAGCTTACTAGGACAGGGCCGCCAAGAGACCCAGTACTTC. The chain joins TRBV11-2 to TRBJ2-5; 8 bases agree with TRBD1. CDR1 is SGHAT and CDR2 is FQNNGV in the germline V gene. Losses at the gene ends were 2 bases for V and 1 base for J; bases not matched to a gene: 6. The CDR3 has 16 amino acids.

The J gene is TRBJ2-5, the V gene TRBV12-3 or TRBV12-4; TRBD2 agrees at 8 bases. This CDR3 contains 16 residues. V lost 5 bases to trimming and J lost 3 bases; unmatched junction nucleotides: 11. The CDR3, as DNA: TGTGCCAGCAGTCTTCCGGGACTAGGACTGGAAGAGACCCAGTACTTC. Protein: CASSLPGLGLEETQYF.

This clonotype has more than one count but fewer than ten. The J gene is TRBJ2-1, the V gene TRBV27; D possibly corresponds to TRBD2 (5 bases). The V gene's germline CDR1 is MNHEY and CDR2 SMNVEV (reference sequence). V gave up 6 bases and J gave up 7 bases, with 22 bases separating them. This CDR3 has 16 amino acids. The CDR3 region has the DNA TGTGCCAGCAGCCCGCTGGGGTTCGACGGAGGAAATGAGCAGTTCTTC. Translating it yields CASSPLGFDGGNEQFF.

The rearrangement joins TRBV29-1 to TRBJ1-1; the match to TRBD1 covers 12 bases. The V gene end was trimmed by 3 bases and the J gene end by 1 base; junction bases not matched to a gene: 3. The CDR3 has 15 amino acids. CDR1 and CDR2 from the germline V gene are SQVTM and ANQGSEA. The CDR3 loop reads CSVEGQGAPNTEAFF. Written as DNA, the CDR3 is TGCAGCGTTGAGGGACAGGGGGCCCCGAACACTGAAGCTTTCTTT.

The chain recombines TRBV7-2 with TRBJ2-7; 8 positions match TRBD2. The trim removed 3 bases at V and 5 bases at J, leaving 12 bases unmatched. This CDR3 contains 16 residues. CDR1 SGHTA and CDR2 FQGNSA come from the germline V gene. CDR3 protein: CASSFQTSALRNEQYF. The DNA for the CDR3 is TGTGCCAGCAGCTTCCAGACTAGCGCCCTTCGGAACGAGCAGTACTTC.

This clonotype was recorded only once. The gene calls are TRBV29-1 and TRBJ2-3; 11 nucleotides align to TRBD2. Germline CDR1 SQVTM, CDR2 ANQGSEA. V shed 6 bases and J 1 base; nucleotides not matched to a gene: 15. This CDR3 is 18 amino acids long. The CDR3 here is CSVTGTSGTRTRTDTQYF. DNA of the CDR3: TGCAGCGTGACCGGGACTAGCGGAACACGAACCCGCACAGATACGCAGTATTTT.

V usage is TRBV2 and J usage is TRBJ2-7; tentatively, D is TRBD2 (5 bases). Trimming removed 7 bases from V and 1 base from J, with 8 bases in between. The CDR3 contains 12 residues. Germline CDR1 SNHLY, CDR2 FYNNEI. CDR3 coding DNA: TGTGCCAGCAATTGGGAGTCCTACGAGCAGTACTTC. This gives the protein CASNWESYEQYF.

The chain carries TRBV3-1 and TRBJ2-7; TRBD2 might be the D (6 bases). The V gene's germline CDR1 is LGHDT and CDR2 YNNKEL (reference sequence). V shed 1 base and J shed 2 bases, with 15 bases lying between them. This CDR3 is built from 16 residues. The CDR3 DNA follows: TGTGCCAGCAGCCAAGGCTCTCTTCGCGGGGCCTACGAGCAGTACTTC. This sequence encodes CASSQGSLRGAYEQYF.

V gene TRBV6-1 combines with J gene TRBJ1-3, with D uncertain. The germline gives CDR1 MNHNS, CDR2 SASEGT. V shed 8 bases and J shed 1 base, with 18 bases lying between them. The CDR3 spans 16 residues. CDR3 protein: CASHPPAGISGNTIYF. The CDR3, as DNA: TGTGCCAGCCACCCCCCGGCGGGGATATCTGGAAACACCATATATTTT.

This chain joins TRBV7-2 and TRBJ2-1; TRBD2 matches 12 bases. V shed 1 base and J 5 bases; nucleotides not matched to a gene: 6. Germline V CDR1 and CDR2: SGHTA, FQGNSA. The CDR3 length is 17 residues. The CDR3 protein is CASSLGASGRAHNEQFF. CDR3 coding DNA: TGTGCCAGCAGCTTAGGGGCTAGCGGGAGGGCTCACAATGAGCAGTTCTTC.

The chain employs TRBV27 and TRBJ2-1; 9 nucleotides align to TRBD2. J lost 5 bases, V lost 1 base, and 6 bases had no gene match. The CDR3 covers 16 residues. Germline CDR1 MNHEY, CDR2 SMNVEV (reference sequence). The CDR3 DNA reads TGTGCCAGCAGTTTATTCTGGCGGGAGGGCGACAATGAGCAGTTCTTC. It yields the protein CASSLFWREGDNEQFF.

The chain combines TRBV5-4 with TRBJ2-1; D gene unclear. Trimming pared 4 bases from V and 0 bases from J, leaving 11 bases between. The CDR3 is made up of 15 amino acids. The germline gives CDR1 SGHNT, CDR2 YYREEE (reference sequence). The CDR3 nucleotides read TGTGCCAGCAGCCTTGAGGACGTCTCCTACAATGAGCAGTTCTTC. This codes for CASSLEDVSYNEQFF. Filled out from reference TRBV5-4 and TRBJ2-1, the complete variable domain reads ETGVTQSPTHLIKTRGQQVTLRCSSQSGHNTVSWYQQALGQGPQFIFQYYREEENGRGNFPPRFSGLQFPNYSSELNVNALELDDSALYLCASSLEDVSYNEQFFGPGTRLTVL.

The rearrangement joins TRBV30 to TRBJ2-2; 7 bases match TRBD1. V trimming: 7 bases; J trimming: 5 bases; junction bases outside the gene matches: 10. Germline V gene lookup returns CDR1 GTSNPN and CDR2 SVGIG (reference sequence). This CDR3 region has 14 residues. Written as DNA, the CDR3 is TGTGCCTCCGACGACAGGGAAGGGACCGGGGAGCTGTTTTTT. It is translated as CASDDREGTGELFF.

The chain joins TRBV12-3 or TRBV12-4 to TRBJ2-6; 8 positions match TRBD1. The V segment lost 10 bases and the J segment 1 base; nucleotides outside the gene matches: 6. The CDR3 is made up of 15 amino acids. In DNA form, the CDR3 reads TGTGCCACCCGGACAGGGAAGTCTGGGGCCAACGTCCTGACTTTC. It specifies CATRTGKSGANVLTF.

The chain uses TRBV11-1 and TRBJ2-7, with a weak D call TRBD1 (6 bases). The germline gives CDR1 SGHAT, CDR2 FQDESV (reference sequence). There are 20 residues in the CDR3. The V and J ends lost 5 bases and 2 bases respectively, with 31 bases between them. In DNA form, the CDR3 reads TGTGCCAGCAGCCCTCCTAACCGTAGAATTAGGACAGAGTTAACCTACGAGCAGTACTTC. Its protein product is CASSPPNRRIRTELTYEQYF. The full variable domain, in which reference TRBV11-1 and TRBJ2-7 provide the parts outside the CDR3, is EAEVAQSPRYKITEKSQAVAFWCDPISGHATLYWYRQILGQGPELLVQFQDESVVDDSQLPKDRFSAERLKGVDSTLKIQPAELGDSAMYLCASSPPNRRIRTELTYEQYFGPGTRLTVT.

The rearrangement joins TRBV14 to TRBJ1-1; D is uncertain. This CDR3 contains 17 residues. Germline V CDR1 and CDR2: SGHDN, FVKESK. The V and J ends lost 0 bases and 6 bases respectively, with 20 bases between them. CDR3 amino acids: CASSQDDGMVGLAEAFF. The CDR3 DNA follows: TGTGCCAGCAGCCAAGATGATGGGATGGTGGGCCTGGCTGAAGCTTTCTTT. The full variable domain, with the rest looked up from reference TRBV14 and TRBJ1-1, is EAGVTQFPSHSVIEKGQTVTLRCDPISGHDNLYWYRRVMGKEIKFLLHFVKESKQDESGMPNNRFLAERTGGTYSTLKVQPAELEDSGVYFCASSQDDGMVGLAEAFFGQGTRLTVV.

J is TRBJ1-1 and V is TRBV29-1; no reliable D call. V was trimmed by 3 bases and J by 1 base, leaving 9 bases between them. The CDR3 spans 13 residues. Germline V CDR1 and CDR2: SQVTM, ANQGSEA. The chain's CDR3 is CSVEGNRNTEAFF. CDR3 in DNA: TGCAGCGTTGAGGGAAATAGGAACACTGAAGCTTTCTTT.

This sequence joins TRBV18 and TRBJ1-1; D not certain. V was trimmed by 7 bases and J by 1 base, leaving 13 bases between them. This CDR3 has 14 amino acids. Germline V gives CDR1 KGHSH, CDR2 LQKENI. The CDR3: CASCRLEGNTEAFF. The CDR3 DNA reads as TGTGCCAGCTGCCGATTGGAGGGGAACACTGAAGCTTTCTTT.

V is TRBV2 and J is TRBJ2-6; no reliable D call. The germline V and J ends were trimmed by 7 bases and 1 base, with 5 bases remaining between them. CDR3 length: 13 amino acids. The germline V gene has CDR1 SNHLY and CDR2 FYNNEI. CDR3 DNA sequence: TGTGCCAGCACCGGGTCTGGGGCCAACGTCCTGACTTTC. Translating it yields CASTGSGANVLTF.

The chain carries TRBV30 and TRBJ2-7, with D tentatively TRBD1 (6 bases). This CDR3 spans 18 amino acids. V shed 4 bases and J shed 1 base, with 26 bases lying between them. Germline V lookup: CDR1 GTSNPN, CDR2 SVGIG (reference sequence). The CDR3 sequence: CAWNSVAGDQLGSYEQYF. In DNA form, the CDR3 reads TGTGCCTGGAACTCAGTGGCAGGGGACCAACTTGGATCCTACGAGCAGTACTTC.